These T cell receptor beta chains were read from a single sample in a study of T cells expressing NK-cell markers. TCRdb derives one entry per CDR3 protein from the 5' RACE reads, leaving out DNA. The sample includes about 550,000 distinct CDR3 sequences. Sequencing was carried out using blood T cells: a sorted CD56 or NKG2C T cell subset, CD4+ or CD8+ T cells, or bulk PBMC T cells (not recorded which). The receptor source for this set is a young man in good health. Each CDR3 is given with its conserved first and last residue.

v_call,j_call,cdr3_aa
TRBV5-1,TRBJ2-3,CASSLRKGGDTQYF
TRBV29-1,TRBJ1-2,CSVEGGTGFPRGYTF
TRBV19,TRBJ2-5,CASRGLSGVQETQYF
TRBV20-1,TRBJ2-2,CSARDLRVNTGELFF
TRBV12-3/TRBV12-4,TRBJ2-7,CASSPSYEQYF
TRBV9,TRBJ2-7,CASSAGGGYSEQYF
TRBV5-1,TRBJ1-5,CASSATGEGNQPQHF
TRBV12-3/TRBV12-4,TRBJ1-5,CASSLRRHPMPQHF
TRBV20-1,TRBJ2-7,CSARAGTGVFEQYF
TRBV4-1,TRBJ2-1,CASSQGEEREFSLSYNEQFF
TRBV7-8,TRBJ2-1,CASNPGAGLVNNEQFF
TRBV4-2,TRBJ2-2,CASSQSGLGIRNTGELFF
TRBV9,TRBJ1-4,CASSQQGQGEKLFF
TRBV12-3/TRBV12-4,TRBJ1-5,CASSLGQRGAQPQHF
TRBV7-8,TRBJ2-1,CASSSGTGLGYNEQFF
TRBV15,TRBJ2-5,CATSRTLSQETQYF
TRBV6-1,TRBJ1-2,CASSRGGNYGYTF
TRBV24-1,TRBJ2-2,CATSDFASSRSDGELFF
TRBV9,TRBJ2-1,CASNRREGLDEQFF
TRBV18,TRBJ1-1,CASSPSGQAPVTEAFF
TRBV12-3/TRBV12-4,TRBJ2-7,CASVGTAASYEQYF
TRBV9,TRBJ2-1,CASGRTSGTYNEQFF
TRBV6-2/TRBV6-3,TRBJ2-3,CASKRADTQYF
TRBV20-1,TRBJ2-7,CSASRLAGGSYEQYF
TRBV12-3/TRBV12-4,TRBJ2-5,CASSQIPNKGAQYF
TRBV27,TRBJ2-1,CASRRIDDEQFF
TRBV6-1,TRBJ1-5,CASRGTVSNNQPQHF
TRBV5-1,TRBJ1-1,CASSLLGQGSNTEAFF
TRBV10-3,TRBJ1-6,CAMAGTDNSPLHF
TRBV6-2/TRBV6-3,TRBJ2-2,CASSYGGPLGELFF
TRBV20-1,TRBJ2-3,CSARQGGYTDTQYF
TRBV5-1,TRBJ2-1,CASSGSGLAGGGEQFF
TRBV20-1,TRBJ2-7,CSARSTGGYEQYF
TRBV27,TRBJ2-1,CASSPQRLPYNEQFF
TRBV7-2,TRBJ1-5,CAIRTGAVQPQHF
TRBV6-2/TRBV6-3,TRBJ1-5,CASSLGQGIRSNQPQHF
TRBV6-2/TRBV6-3,TRBJ2-3,CASSSSLAGATDTQYF
TRBV6-5,TRBJ2-2,CASSPGTGTGELFF
TRBV9,TRBJ2-2,CASSVKAGAAGELFF
TRBV3-1,TRBJ2-7,CASSYGQIYEQYF
TRBV13,TRBJ2-5,CASSSTLDRGTLKTQYF
TRBV7-6,TRBJ1-6,CASSKRTEDSPLHF
TRBV5-1,TRBJ2-5,CASSSTGGLQETQYF
TRBV12-3/TRBV12-4,TRBJ2-2,CASSLSGKNTGELFF
TRBV12-3/TRBV12-4,TRBJ1-6,CASSFDRGDSPLHF
TRBV30,TRBJ2-3,CAWSLAVGQYF
TRBV5-5,TRBJ2-5,CASSSLGTARETQYF
TRBV29-1,TRBJ1-1,CSVPAWRGHNTEAFF
TRBV20-1,TRBJ2-7,CSAILPGLYEQYF
TRBV19,TRBJ2-3,CAILWGQGANTQYF
TRBV15,TRBJ2-6,CATSIGTSGANVLTF
TRBV5-1,TRBJ1-1,CASSYLGENTEAFF
TRBV7-2,TRBJ2-7,CASSLSLMDEQYF
TRBV12-3/TRBV12-4,TRBJ1-1,CASRASRRGTEAFF
TRBV7-9,TRBJ2-1,CASSLPGLAGVEHEQFF